Only one count was recorded for the clone carrying this T cell receptor (beta chain). Germline CDR1 is MNHEY and CDR2 is SVGAGI. The CDR3 totals 16 residues. The junction had 7 bases not matched to a gene; V was cut back by 4 bases and J by 8 bases. The source of the sample is a study of OX40 agonist ivuxolimab in advanced cancers. The investigators sampled blood at baseline, at cycle 4 day 1, and at cycle 7 day 1. Sequenced by immunoSEQ multiplex PCR; TCRdb stores in-frame clones only, minus some. The sample gives roughly 150,000 clones, approximately 94% of which show up once; 0.3% to 0.35% is in the top ten.

This chain links TRBV6-5 with TRBJ2-1, with TRBD2 identical over 14 bases. This sample comprised CD4+ or CD8+ T cells sorted from blood, obtained in a trial of the OX40 agonist ivuxolimab. This clonotype was sampled from an adult with an advanced solid tumor such as melanoma, head and neck, liver or kidney cancer. The CDR3 reads CASSSLGTSGSYEQFF. The DNA of the CDR3 is TGTGCCAGCAGTTCCCTTGGGACTAGCGGGAGTTATGAGCAGTTCTTC.